This is a list of T cell receptor beta chains from one sample in a study of blood T cell repertoires in COVID-19. The repertoire was sequenced with immunoSEQ multiplex PCR; TCRdb's copy has only in-frame clones and lacks some. The table records under 200,000 clones, 70% to 90% of them present only once. Specimen: peripheral blood. All receptors derive from a woman older than 75 with COVID-19, enrolled during active disease. CDR3s include the opening cysteine and the closing phenylalanine or tryptophan. Fields, in order: J gene, D gene, V gene, clone size, CDR3 DNA, CDR3 protein. A D gene is named only where the DNA matches it firmly. Clone size appears in some rows only: once, few, many, or a class for an expanded clone.

TRBJ1-2 | TRBD1 | TRBV3-1/TRBV3-2 | once | TGTGCCAGCAGCCACGGACAGGACGGGGGCTACACCTTC | CASSHGQDGGYTF
TRBJ2-5 | . | TRBV7-2 | once | TGTGCCAGCAGCACACTGGGCGAAACCCAGTACTTC | CASSTLGETQYF
TRBJ2-1 | . | TRBV18 | . | TGTGCCAGCTCACCCGCCAGTGGTCACAATGAGCAGTTCTTC | CASSPASGHNEQFF
TRBJ2-7 | TRBD2 | TRBV7-6 | . | TGTGCCAGCAGCTTAAGCGGGAGCTCTCGGGAGCAGTACTTC | CASSLSGSSREQYF
TRBJ2-3 | . | TRBV29-1 | . | TGCAGCTTTAGGGACACCTGGATAACAGATACGCAGTATTTT | CSFRDTWITDTQYF
TRBJ2-3 | . | TRBV5-4 | once | TGTGCCAGCAGCTTAGGAGGAGCGACCACAGATACGCAGTATTTT | CASSLGGATTDTQYF
TRBJ1-3 | . | TRBV12-3/TRBV12-4 | . | TGTGCCAGCAGTCAGGGCCCTCTCCCCATATATTTT | CASSQGPLPIYF
TRBJ1-6 | TRBD1 | TRBV2 | . | TGTGCCAGCAAAGACAGGGAAGGGTCACCCCTCCACTTT | CASKDREGSPLHF
TRBJ2-3 | . | TRBV2 | . | TGTGCCAGAGCAAGAGCAATGTACCGAGATACGCAGTATTTT | CARARAMYRDTQYF
TRBJ2-3 | . | TRBV24-1 | . | TGTGCCACCAGCTTCAGCACAGATACGCAGTATTTT | CATSFSTDTQYF
TRBJ1-6 | TRBD1 | TRBV18 | . | TGTGCCAGCTCAGCCAGTCAGGGGGCGCAAGGGTCACCCCTCCACTTT | CASSASQGAQGSPLHF
TRBJ2-2 | . | TRBV11-3 | once | TGTGCCAGCGCCCGGGGAACCGGGGAGCTGTTTTTT | CASARGTGELFF
TRBJ2-1 | TRBD2 | TRBV5-1 | . | TGCGCCAGCAGTGCACTAGCGGGAGCGGTCGGCAATGAGCAGTTCTTC | CASSALAGAVGNEQFF
TRBJ2-1 | . | TRBV5-4 | once | TGTGCCAGCAGCTTCGACAGCCACAATGAGCAGTTCTTC | CASSFDSHNEQFF
TRBJ2-2 | . | TRBV5-4 | . | TGTGCCAGCAGTTCTGGAGGGCAAACCGGGGAGCTGTTTTTT | CASSSGGQTGELFF
TRBJ1-6 | TRBD1 | TRBV5-6 | . | TGTGCCAGCAGCGGGGACAGCCCCTCAACCCTCCACTTT | CASSGDSPSTLHF
TRBJ1-6 | . | TRBV10-2 | . | TGCGCCAGCAGTGAGTTGGCGGTACAAAGCCTCCACTTT | CASSELAVQSLHF
TRBJ2-6 | . | TRBV11-3 | . | TGTGCCAGCAGCCAACTCGATTTCGACTGTTTTCGGCCTGGGGCCAACGTCCTGACTTTC | CASSQLDFDCFRPGANVLTF
TRBJ2-3 | . | TRBV7-9 | . | TGTGCCAGCAGCCCGATTCCGGGACACCCGCAGTATTTT | CASSPIPGHPQYF
TRBJ1-4 | TRBD1 | TRBV18 | . | TGTGCCAGCTCACCTTCCGACAGGGCTAATGAAAAACTGTTTTTT | CASSPSDRANEKLFF
TRBJ2-1 | . | TRBV28 | . | TGTGCCAGCAGTTTATCGGCAGGGGGGTCCTACAATGAGCAGTTCTTC | CASSLSAGGSYNEQFF
TRBJ1-2 | . | TRBV7-9 | . | TGTGCCAGCAGCACCCAGCGGGGCGGTAACTATGGCTACACCTTC | CASSTQRGGNYGYTF
TRBJ1-5 | . | TRBV28 | . | TGTGCCAGCAGACTAACAGGGCCCCAGCATTTT | CASRLTGPQHF
TRBJ1-2 | . | TRBV5-1 | once | TGCGCCAGCAGCTTGGCCGACTACAGGGTTAAGAATGGCTACACCTTC | CASSLADYRVKNGYTF
TRBJ1-5 | TRBD1 | TRBV30 | few | TGTGCCTGGGACCAGGGGGCGCGCAATCAGCCCCAGCATTTT | CAWDQGARNQPQHF
TRBJ1-2 | . | TRBV6-2/TRBV6-3 | few | TGTGCCAGCAGTGGACAGTCTAACTATGGCTACACCTTC | CASSGQSNYGYTF
TRBJ2-3 | . | TRBV10-2 | . | TGCGCCAGCAGTGGTATCGCAGATACGCAGTATTTT | CASSGIADTQYF
TRBJ1-2 | TRBD1 | TRBV3-1/TRBV3-2 | . | TGTGCCAGCAGCCAAGGGGGTACCGGGACAGCCCACTATGGCTACACCTTC | CASSQGGTGTAHYGYTF
TRBJ2-1 | TRBD1 | TRBV5-1 | once | TGCGCCAGCAGCTTGGATAGGGGGCTTAACAATGAGCAGTTCTTC | CASSLDRGLNNEQFF
TRBJ2-3 | . | TRBV6-5 | . | TGTGCCAGCACCAGTCAGGGGAGGGCCACAGATACGCAGTATTTT | CASTSQGRATDTQYF
TRBJ2-3 | TRBD2 | TRBV7-3 | . | TGTGCCAGCAGCGTCTCTAGCGGGAGTGCAGATACGCAGTATTTT | CASSVSSGSADTQYF
TRBJ2-3 | . | TRBV27 | . | TGTGCCAGCAGTGGACGGGGGACCCCGGACCTGGCGCAGTATTTT | CASSGRGTPDLAQYF
TRBJ1-5 | . | TRBV2 | once | TGTGCCAGCAGTGACAGGATTAGCAATCAGCCCCAGCATTTT | CASSDRISNQPQHF
TRBJ2-3 | TRBD2 | TRBV6-2/TRBV6-3 | . | TGTGCCAGCAGTTCCGATGCGGGACTAGCGGGGCCCGGGAACACAGATACGCAGTATTTT | CASSSDAGLAGPGNTDTQYF
TRBJ1-1 | TRBD1 | TRBV10-1 | once | TGCGCCAGTTGGGACAGGGTCAACACTGAAGCTTTCTTT | CASWDRVNTEAFF
TRBJ2-5 | TRBD2 | TRBV10-3 | . | TGTGCCATCTCCCGGGACTACCCTCCAGAGACCCAGTACTTC | CAISRDYPPETQYF
TRBJ2-1 | TRBD1 | TRBV11-3 | . | TGTGCCAGTTCTATGGGGGACAGGGGTATGAATGAGCAGTTCTTC | CASSMGDRGMNEQFF
TRBJ1-1 | . | TRBV30 | once | TGTGCCTGGTCCGGGACACTAAACACTGAAGCTTTCTTT | CAWSGTLNTEAFF
TRBJ2-5 | . | TRBV19 | few | TGTGCCAGTAGTATAGATCGCTCGCCAGGGCACCAAGAGACCCAGTACTTC | CASSIDRSPGHQETQYF
TRBJ1-5 | . | TRBV5-8 | once | TGTGCCAGCAGCTTGGACAGCTATCAGCCCCAGCATTTT | CASSLDSYQPQHF
TRBJ2-1 | TRBD2 | TRBV19 | . | TGTGCCAGTAGTAACAGAGCGGGGGGGCAGTTCAATGAGCAGTTCTTC | CASSNRAGGQFNEQFF
TRBJ1-6 | . | TRBV18 | once | TGTGCCAGCTCAGTTGGAGACTCCTATAATTCACCCCTCCACTTT | CASSVGDSYNSPLHF
TRBJ1-2 | . | TRBV2 | . | TGTGCCAGCAGTGAGATTACAGACTATGGCTACACCTTC | CASSEITDYGYTF
TRBJ1-5 | . | TRBV2 | . | TGTGCCAGCAGTGGGCCATCTCGACAGCCCCAGCATTTT | CASSGPSRQPQHF
TRBJ2-7 | . | TRBV14 | . | TGTGCCAGCAGCCACGGGGGAGTAGGGTACGAGCAGTACTTC | CASSHGGVGYEQYF
TRBJ2-7 | TRBD2 | TRBV27 | . | TGTGCCAGCAGCCACCCCGGGACTAGCGGGAGGGCCTTCTACGAGCAGTACTTC | CASSHPGTSGRAFYEQYF
TRBJ2-1 | TRBD2 | TRBV6-5 | . | TGTGCCAGCAGAACCGGGAGGGGTTCCTACAATGAGCAGTTCTTC | CASRTGRGSYNEQFF